The 3 T cell receptor beta chains in this list originate from one sample, sequenced in a study of T cells in Graves' hyperthyroidism and ophthalmopathy. Amplification of TCR beta CDR3 regions was performed using RNA transcripts as template. Initially, a first-round RT-PCR of the TCR CDR3 employed the HTBI primer set. TCRdb fed the multiplex PCR reads into MiXCR, producing one record per CDR3 protein. The sample lists under 300,000 distinct CDR3 sequences, roughly 13% seen once, with 7.9% in the top ten. The sequenced material came from blood. These receptors all come from a woman aged 35 to 49 with Graves' hyperthyroidism.

This clonotype appeared many times. Written as DNA, the CDR3 is TGTGCCAGCAGCTTAGCTACTACCGGCACAGATACGCAGTATTTT. Its protein is CASSLATTGTDTQYF. This rearrangement joins TRBV7-8 to TRBJ2-3; unclear D gene. CDR1 SGHVS and CDR2 FQNEAQ come from the germline V gene. Between the trimmed V and J ends, which lost 0 bases and 1 base, there was a span of 8 bases. This CDR3 is built from 15 residues.

This chain links TRBV15 with TRBJ1-2; D gene unclear. CDR3 length: 13 residues. Deletions cut 0 bases from V and 4 bases from J, with 6 bases between. Germline assignment: CDR1 LNHNV and CDR2 YYDKDF (reference sequence). The CDR3 loop reads CATSRDLGYGYTF. Written as DNA, the CDR3 is TGTGCCACCAGCAGAGATCTGGGCTATGGCTACACCTTC. Based on the CDR3 plus reference TRBV15 and TRBJ1-2, the full variable domain is DAMVIQNPRYQVTQFGKPVTLSCSQTLNHNVMYWYQQKSSQAPKLLFHYYDKDFNNEADTPDNFQSRRPNTSFCFLDIRSPGLGDTAMYLCATSRDLGYGYTFGSGTRLTVV.

As to this clonotype: Being one base from a much bigger clone, this may be a read error. The gene calls are TRBV6-6 and TRBJ2-7, with 8 positions matching TRBD1. This CDR3 comprises 14 residues. Trimming took 0 bases from V and 7 from J; bases not matched to a gene: 5. Germline CDR1 is MNHNY and CDR2 is SVGAGI (reference sequence). The CDR3 DNA is TGTGCCAGCAGTTACTCCAGGGGGCTTGCTGAGCAGTACTTC. Translation gives CASSYSRGLAEQYF.